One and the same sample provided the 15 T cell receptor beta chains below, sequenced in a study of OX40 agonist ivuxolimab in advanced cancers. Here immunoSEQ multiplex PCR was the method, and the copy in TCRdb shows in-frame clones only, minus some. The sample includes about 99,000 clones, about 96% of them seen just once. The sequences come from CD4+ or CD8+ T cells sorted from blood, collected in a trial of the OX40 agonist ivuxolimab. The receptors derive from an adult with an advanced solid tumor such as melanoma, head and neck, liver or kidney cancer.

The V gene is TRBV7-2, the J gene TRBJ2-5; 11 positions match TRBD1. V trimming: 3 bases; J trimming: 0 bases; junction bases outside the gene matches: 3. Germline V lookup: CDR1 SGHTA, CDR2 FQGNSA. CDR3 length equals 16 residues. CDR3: CASSFRDRGYQETQYF. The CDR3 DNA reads TGTGCCAGCAGCTTCCGGGACAGGGGGTACCAAGAGACCCAGTACTTC.

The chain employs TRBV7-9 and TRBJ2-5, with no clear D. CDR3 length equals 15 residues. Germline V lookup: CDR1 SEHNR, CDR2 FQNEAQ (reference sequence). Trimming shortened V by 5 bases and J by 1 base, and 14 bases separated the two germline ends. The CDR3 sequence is CASSPPLWAQETQYF. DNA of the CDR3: TGTGCCAGCAGCCCCCCATTATGGGCCCAAGAGACCCAGTACTTC.

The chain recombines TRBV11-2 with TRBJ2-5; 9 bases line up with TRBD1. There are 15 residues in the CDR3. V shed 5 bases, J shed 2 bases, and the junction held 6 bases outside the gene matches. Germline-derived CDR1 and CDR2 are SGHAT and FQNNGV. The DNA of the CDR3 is TGTGCCAGCAGCCCTTTGGGGACAGGGCAAGAGACCCAGTACTTC. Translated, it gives CASSPLGTGQETQYF.

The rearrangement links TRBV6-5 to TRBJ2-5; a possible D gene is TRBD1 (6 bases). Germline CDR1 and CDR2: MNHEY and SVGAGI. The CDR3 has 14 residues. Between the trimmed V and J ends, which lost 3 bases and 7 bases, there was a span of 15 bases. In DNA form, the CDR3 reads TGTGCCAGCAGTTATCGGACAGACCCAGGGACCCAGTACTTC. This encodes CASSYRTDPGTQYF.

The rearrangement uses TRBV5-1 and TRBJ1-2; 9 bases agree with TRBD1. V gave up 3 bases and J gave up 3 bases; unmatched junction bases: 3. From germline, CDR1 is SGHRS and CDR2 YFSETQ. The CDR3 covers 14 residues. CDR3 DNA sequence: TGCGCCAGCAGCTCCGGGACAGGGTACTATGGCTACACCTTC. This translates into CASSSGTGYYGYTF. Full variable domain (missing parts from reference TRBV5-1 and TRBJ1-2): KAGVTQTPRYLIKTRGQQVTLSCSPISGHRSVSWYQQTPGQGLQFLFEYFSETQRNKGNFPGRFSGRQFSNSRSEMNVSTLELGDSALYLCASSSGTGYYGYTFGSGTRLTVV.

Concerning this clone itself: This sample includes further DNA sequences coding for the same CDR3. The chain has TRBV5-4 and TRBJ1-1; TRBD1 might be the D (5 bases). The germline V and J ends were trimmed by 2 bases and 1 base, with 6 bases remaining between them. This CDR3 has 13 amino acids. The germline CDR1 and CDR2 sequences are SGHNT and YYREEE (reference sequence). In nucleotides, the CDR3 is TGTGCCAGCAGCTTTACAGGGAACACTGAAGCTTTCTTT. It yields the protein CASSFTGNTEAFF.

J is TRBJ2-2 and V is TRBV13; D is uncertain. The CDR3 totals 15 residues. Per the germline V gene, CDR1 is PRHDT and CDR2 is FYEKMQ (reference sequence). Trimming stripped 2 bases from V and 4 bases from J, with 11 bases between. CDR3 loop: CASSLKTFTTGELFF. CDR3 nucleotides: TGTGCCAGCAGCTTAAAGACCTTTACCACCGGGGAGCTGTTTTTT.

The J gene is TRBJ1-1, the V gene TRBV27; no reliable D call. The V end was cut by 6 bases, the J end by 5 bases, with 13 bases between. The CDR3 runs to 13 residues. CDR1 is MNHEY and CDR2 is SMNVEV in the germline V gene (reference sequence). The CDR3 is CASRSLSTTEAFF. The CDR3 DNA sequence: TGTGCCAGCAGGAGCCTCTCGACTACTGAAGCTTTCTTT.

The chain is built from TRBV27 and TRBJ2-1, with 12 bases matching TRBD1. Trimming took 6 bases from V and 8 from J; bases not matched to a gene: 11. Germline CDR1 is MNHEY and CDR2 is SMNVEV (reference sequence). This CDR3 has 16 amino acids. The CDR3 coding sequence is TGTGCCAGCAGACCGACGGGGGGACAGGGGGCATATGAGCAGTTCTTC. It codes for CASRPTGGQGAYEQFF.

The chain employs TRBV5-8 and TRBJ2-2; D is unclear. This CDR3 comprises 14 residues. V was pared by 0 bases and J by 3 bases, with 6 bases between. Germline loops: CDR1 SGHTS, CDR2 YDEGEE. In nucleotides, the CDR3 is TGTGCCAGCAGCTTGGTACACGACACCGGGGAGCTGTTTTTT. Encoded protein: CASSLVHDTGELFF.

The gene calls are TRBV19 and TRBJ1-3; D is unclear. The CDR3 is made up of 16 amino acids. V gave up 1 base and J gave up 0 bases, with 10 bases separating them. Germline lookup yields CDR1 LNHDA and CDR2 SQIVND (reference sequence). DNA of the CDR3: TGTGCCAGTAGTATAGTACGCTTATACTCTGGAAACACCATATATTTT. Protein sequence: CASSIVRLYSGNTIYF.

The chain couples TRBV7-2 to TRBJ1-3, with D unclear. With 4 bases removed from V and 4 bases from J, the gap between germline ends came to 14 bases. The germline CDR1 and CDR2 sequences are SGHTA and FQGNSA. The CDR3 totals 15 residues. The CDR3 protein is CASSSGRLSGNTIYF. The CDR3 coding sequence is TGTGCCAGCAGCTCAGGACGGCTGTCGGGAAACACCATATATTTT.

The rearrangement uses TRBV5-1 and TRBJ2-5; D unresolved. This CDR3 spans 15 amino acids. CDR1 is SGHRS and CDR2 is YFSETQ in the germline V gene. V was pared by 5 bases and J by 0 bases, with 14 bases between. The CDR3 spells CASSLDLANQETQYF. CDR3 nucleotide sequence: TGCGCCAGCAGTCTTGACCTGGCAAACCAAGAGACCCAGTACTTC.

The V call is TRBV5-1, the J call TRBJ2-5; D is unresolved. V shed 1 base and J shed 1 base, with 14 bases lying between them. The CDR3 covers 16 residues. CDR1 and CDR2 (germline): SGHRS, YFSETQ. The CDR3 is CASSLTLLKIQETQYF. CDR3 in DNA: TGCGCCAGCAGCTTGACGCTACTAAAAATCCAAGAGACCCAGTACTTC.

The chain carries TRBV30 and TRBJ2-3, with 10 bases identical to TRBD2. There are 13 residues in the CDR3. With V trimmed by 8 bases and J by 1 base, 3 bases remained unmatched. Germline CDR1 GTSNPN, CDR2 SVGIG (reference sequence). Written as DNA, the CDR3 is TGTGCCCAAACTAGCGGGGGCACAGATACGCAGTATTTT. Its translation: CAQTSGGTDTQYF.